This TCR beta chain was observed in a study of neurological immune-mediated disorders. This clonotype was found a few times. The starting material, 2 million PBMCs stored at -80 C, gave rise to the unsorted libraries. V was cut by 3 bases and J by 3 bases, with 12 bases left in between. The germline gives CDR1 SGDLS, CDR2 YYNGEE. The CDR3 covers 14 residues. A single run covered 15-18 subjects with over 180 million TCR-beta sequences. Each CDR3 protein is one row after TCRdb ran MiXCR on the 5' RACE reads. Counted here are more than 70,000 distinct CDR3 sequences, 10% occurring once; the ten biggest clones make up roughly 2%.

The J gene is TRBJ2-5, the V gene TRBV9; tentatively, D is TRBD1 (6 bases). Source material: PBMCs. The source of this sequence is a man between 35 and 55 years old in good health. DNA of the CDR3: TGTGCCAGCAGCGGACAGGTCGGGAAAGAGACCCAGTACTTC. Its protein product is CASSGQVGKETQYF.